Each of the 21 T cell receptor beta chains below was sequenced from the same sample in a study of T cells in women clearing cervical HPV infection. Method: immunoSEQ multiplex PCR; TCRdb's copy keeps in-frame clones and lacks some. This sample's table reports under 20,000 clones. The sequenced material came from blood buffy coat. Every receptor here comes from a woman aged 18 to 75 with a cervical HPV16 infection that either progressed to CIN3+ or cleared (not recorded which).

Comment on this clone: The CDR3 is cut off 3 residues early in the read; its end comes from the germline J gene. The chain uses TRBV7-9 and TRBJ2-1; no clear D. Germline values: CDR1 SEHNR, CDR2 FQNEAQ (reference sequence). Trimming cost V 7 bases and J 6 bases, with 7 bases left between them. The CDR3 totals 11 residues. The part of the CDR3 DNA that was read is TGTGCCAGCACCAGGTTCAATGAG. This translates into CASTRFNE. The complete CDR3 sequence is CASTRFNEQFF.

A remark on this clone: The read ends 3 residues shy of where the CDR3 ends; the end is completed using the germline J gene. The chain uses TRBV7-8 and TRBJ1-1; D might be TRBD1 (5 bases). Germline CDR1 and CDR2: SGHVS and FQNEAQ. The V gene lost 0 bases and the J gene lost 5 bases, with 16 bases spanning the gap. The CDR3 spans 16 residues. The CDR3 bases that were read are TGTGCCAGCAGCTTAGCGCTTTTTCGGGGGGGAACTGAA. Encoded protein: CASSLALFRGGTE. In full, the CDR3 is CASSLALFRGGTEAFF. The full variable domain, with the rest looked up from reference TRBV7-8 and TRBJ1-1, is GAGVSQSPRYKVAKRGQDVALRCDPISGHVSLFWYQQALGQGPEFLTYFQNEAQLDKSGLPSDRFFAERPEGSVSTLKIQRTQQEDSAVYLCASSLALFRGGTEAFFGQGTRLTVV.

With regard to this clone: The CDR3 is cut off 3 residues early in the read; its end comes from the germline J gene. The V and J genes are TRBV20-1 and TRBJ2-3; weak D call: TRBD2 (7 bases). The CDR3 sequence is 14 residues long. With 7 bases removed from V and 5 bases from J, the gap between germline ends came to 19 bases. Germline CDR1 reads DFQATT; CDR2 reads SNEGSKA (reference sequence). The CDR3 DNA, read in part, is TGCAGTGGACTGGTGGGCGGGGGCATAGATACG. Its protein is CSGLVGGGIDT. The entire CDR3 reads CSGLVGGGIDTQYF.

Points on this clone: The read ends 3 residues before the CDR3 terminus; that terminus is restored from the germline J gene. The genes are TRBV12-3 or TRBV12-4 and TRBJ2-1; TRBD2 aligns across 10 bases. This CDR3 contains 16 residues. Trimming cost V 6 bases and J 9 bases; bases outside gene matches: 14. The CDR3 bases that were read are TGTGCCAGCAGGTATAGCGGGGGGCGCGGGAGAGGTGAG. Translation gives CASRYSGGRGRGE. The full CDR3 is CASRYSGGRGRGEQFF.

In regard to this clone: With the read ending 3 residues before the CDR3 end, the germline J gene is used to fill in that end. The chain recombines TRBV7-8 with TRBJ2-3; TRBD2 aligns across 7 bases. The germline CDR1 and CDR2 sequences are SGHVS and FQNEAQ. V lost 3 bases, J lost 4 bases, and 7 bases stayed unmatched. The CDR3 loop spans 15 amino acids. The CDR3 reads CASSLVLAAADTQYF. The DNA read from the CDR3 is TGTGCCAGCAGCTTGGTTCTAGCGGCAGCAGATACG.

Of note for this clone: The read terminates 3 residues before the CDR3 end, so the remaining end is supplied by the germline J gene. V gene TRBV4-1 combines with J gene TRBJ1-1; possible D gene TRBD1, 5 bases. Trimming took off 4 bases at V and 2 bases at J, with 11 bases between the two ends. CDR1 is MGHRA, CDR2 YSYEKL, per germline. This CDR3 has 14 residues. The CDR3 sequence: CASSRQSTNTEAFF. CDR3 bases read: TGCGCCAGCAGCCGACAGTCTACTAACACTGAA.

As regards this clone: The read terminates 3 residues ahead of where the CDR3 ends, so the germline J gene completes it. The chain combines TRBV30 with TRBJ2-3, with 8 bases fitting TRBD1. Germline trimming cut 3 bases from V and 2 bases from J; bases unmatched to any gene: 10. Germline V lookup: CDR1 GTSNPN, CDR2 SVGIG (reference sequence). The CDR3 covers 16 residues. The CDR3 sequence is CAWRPRDRGLTDTQYF. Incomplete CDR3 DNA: TGTGCCTGGAGGCCGCGAGACAGGGGCCTCACAGATACG.

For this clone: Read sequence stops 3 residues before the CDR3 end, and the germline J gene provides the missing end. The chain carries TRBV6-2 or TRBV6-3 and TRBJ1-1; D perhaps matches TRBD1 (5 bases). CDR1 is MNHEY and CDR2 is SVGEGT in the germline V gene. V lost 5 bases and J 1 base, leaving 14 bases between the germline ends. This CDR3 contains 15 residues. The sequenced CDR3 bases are TGTGCCAGCAGTCCGCGCCCTCAGGGGAACACTGAA. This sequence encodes CASSPRPQGNTE. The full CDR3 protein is CASSPRPQGNTEAFF.

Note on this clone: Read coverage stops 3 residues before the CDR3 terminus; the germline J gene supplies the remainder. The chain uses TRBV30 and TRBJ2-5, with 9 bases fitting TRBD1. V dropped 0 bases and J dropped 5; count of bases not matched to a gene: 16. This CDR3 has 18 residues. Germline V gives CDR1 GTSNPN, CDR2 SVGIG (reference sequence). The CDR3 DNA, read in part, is TGTGCCTGGAGTGTACCCTATGGCCGGGACAGGGATCGGGAGACC. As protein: CAWSVPYGRDRDRET. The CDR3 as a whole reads CAWSVPYGRDRDRETQYF.

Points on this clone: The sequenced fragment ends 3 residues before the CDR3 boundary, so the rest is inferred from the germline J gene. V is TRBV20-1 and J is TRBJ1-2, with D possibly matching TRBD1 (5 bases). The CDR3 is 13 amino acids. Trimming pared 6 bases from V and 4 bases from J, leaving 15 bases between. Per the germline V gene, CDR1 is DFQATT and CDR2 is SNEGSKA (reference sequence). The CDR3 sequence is CSAGWVGGYGYTF. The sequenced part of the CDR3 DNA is TGCAGTGCCGGGTGGGTGGGGGGCTATGGC.

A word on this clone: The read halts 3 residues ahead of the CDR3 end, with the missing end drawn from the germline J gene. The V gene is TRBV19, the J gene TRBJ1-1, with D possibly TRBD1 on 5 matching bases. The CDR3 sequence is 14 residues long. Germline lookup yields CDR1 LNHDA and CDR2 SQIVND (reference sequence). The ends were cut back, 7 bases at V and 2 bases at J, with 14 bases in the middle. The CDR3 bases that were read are TGTGCCAGTAAGGTCCAGGGAGAAAACACTGAA. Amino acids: CASKVQGENTE. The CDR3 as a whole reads CASKVQGENTEAFF.

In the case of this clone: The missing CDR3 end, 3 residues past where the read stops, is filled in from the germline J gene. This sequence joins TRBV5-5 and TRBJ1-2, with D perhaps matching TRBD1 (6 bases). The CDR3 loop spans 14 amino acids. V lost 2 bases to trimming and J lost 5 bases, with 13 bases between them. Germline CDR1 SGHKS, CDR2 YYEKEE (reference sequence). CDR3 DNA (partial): TGTGCCAGCAGCTTATCCGGACAGCAATATGGC. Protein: CASSLSGQQYG. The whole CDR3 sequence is CASSLSGQQYGYTF.

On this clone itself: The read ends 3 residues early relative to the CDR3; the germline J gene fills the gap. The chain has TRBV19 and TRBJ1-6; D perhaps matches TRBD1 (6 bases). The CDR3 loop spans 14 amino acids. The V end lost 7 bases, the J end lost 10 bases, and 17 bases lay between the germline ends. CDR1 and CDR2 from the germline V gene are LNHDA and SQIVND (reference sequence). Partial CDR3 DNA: TGTGCCAGTAAAGTGGGCAGGGGCTCCTCACCC. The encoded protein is CASKVGRGSSP. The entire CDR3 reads CASKVGRGSSPLHF.

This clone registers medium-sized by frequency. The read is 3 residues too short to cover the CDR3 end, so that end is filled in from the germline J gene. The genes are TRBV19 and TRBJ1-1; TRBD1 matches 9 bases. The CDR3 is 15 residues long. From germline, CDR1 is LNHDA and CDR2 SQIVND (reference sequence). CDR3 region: CASSRDRARPLEAFF. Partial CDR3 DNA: TGTGCCAGTAGCCGGGACAGGGCTCGCCCCCTCGAA. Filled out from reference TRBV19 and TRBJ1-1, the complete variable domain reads DGGITQSPKYLFRKEGQNVTLSCEQNLNHDAMYWYRQDPGQGLRLIYYSQIVNDFQKGDIAEGYSVSREKKESFPLTVTSAQKNPTAFYLCASSRDRARPLEAFFGQGTRLTVV.

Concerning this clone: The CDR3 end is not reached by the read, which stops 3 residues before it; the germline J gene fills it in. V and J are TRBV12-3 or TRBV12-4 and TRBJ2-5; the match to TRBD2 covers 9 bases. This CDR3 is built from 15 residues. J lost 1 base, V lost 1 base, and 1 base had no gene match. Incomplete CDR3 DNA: TGTGCCAGCAGTTTAGGTAGCGGGGGCCAAGAGACC. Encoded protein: CASSLGSGGQET. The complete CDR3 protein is CASSLGSGGQETQYF.

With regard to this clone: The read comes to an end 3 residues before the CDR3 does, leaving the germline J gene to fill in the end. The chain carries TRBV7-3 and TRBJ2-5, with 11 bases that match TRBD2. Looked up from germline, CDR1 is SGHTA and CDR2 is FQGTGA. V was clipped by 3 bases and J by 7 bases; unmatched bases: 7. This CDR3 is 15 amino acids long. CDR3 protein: CASSFSGGARGTQYF. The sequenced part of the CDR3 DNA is TGTGCCAGCAGCTTTAGCGGGGGGGCCCGTGGGACC.

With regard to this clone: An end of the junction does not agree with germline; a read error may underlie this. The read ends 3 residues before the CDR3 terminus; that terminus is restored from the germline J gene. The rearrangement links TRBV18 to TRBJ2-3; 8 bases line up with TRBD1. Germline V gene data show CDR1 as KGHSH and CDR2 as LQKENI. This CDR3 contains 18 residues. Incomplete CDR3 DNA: TGTGCCAGCCCACCCACCACCTCGGGGGACAGGAGCACAGATACG. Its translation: CASPPTTSGDRSTDT. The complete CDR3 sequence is CASPPTTSGDRSTDTQYF.

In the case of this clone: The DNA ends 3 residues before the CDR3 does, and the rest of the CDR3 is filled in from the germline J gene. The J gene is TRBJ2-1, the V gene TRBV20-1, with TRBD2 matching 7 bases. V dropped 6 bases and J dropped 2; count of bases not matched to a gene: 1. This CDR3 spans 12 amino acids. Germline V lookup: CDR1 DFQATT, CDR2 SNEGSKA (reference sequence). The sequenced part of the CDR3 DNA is TGCAGTGCCGCGGGGGCCTACAATGAG. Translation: CSAAGAYNE. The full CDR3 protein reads CSAAGAYNEQFF.

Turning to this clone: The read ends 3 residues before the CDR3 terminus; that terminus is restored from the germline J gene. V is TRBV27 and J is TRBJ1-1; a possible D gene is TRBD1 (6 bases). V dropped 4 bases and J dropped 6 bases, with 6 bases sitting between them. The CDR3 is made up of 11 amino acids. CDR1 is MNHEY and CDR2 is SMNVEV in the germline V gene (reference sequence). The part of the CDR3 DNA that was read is TGTGCCAGCAGTTCAGGGGCTGAA. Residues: CASSSGAE. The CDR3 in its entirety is CASSSGAEAFF.

Partial CDR3 DNA: TGTGCCAGCAGCTTGCAGGGGGCAAGTGGC. Translating gives CASSLQGASG. The entire CDR3 protein is CASSLQGASGYTF. This chain joins TRBV5-5 and TRBJ1-2; 8 nucleotides agree with TRBD1. The CDR3 end falls 3 residues outside the read, so it is completed with the germline J gene. The CDR3 consists of 13 residues. Germline V lookup: CDR1 SGHKS, CDR2 YYEKEE (reference sequence). J was trimmed by 7 bases and V by 1 base; bases with no gene match: 3.

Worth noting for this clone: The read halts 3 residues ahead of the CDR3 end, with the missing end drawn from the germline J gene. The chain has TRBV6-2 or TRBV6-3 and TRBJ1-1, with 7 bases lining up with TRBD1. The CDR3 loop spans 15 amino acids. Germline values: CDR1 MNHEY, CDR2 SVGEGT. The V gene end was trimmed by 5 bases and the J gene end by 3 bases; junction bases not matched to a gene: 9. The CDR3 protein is CASSKRTGGDTEAFF. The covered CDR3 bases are TGTGCCAGCAGTAAAAGGACAGGCGGGGACACTGAA.